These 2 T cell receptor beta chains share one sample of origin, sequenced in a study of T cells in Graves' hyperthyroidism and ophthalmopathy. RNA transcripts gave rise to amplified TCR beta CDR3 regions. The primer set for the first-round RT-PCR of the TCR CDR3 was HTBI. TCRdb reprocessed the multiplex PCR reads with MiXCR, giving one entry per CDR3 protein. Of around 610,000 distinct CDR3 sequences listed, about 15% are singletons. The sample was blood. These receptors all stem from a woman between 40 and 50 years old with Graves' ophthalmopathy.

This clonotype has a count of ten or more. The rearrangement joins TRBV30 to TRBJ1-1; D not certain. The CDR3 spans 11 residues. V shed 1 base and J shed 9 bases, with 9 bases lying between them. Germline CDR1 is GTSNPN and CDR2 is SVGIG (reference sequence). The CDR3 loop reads CAWSEARQAFF. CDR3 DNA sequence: TGTGCCTGGAGTGAGGCCAGGCAAGCTTTCTTT.

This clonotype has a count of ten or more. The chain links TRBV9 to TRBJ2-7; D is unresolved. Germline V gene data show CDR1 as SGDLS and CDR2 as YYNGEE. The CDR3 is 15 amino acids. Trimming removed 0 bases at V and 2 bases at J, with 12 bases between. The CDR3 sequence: CASSVGLTPTYEQYF. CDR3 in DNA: TGTGCCAGCAGCGTAGGACTGACCCCCACCTACGAGCAGTACTTC.